This T cell receptor beta chain was documented in a study of T cell repertoires in cytomegalovirus infection. This CDR3 has 13 residues. V lost 5 bases to trimming and J lost 7 bases, with 15 bases between them. This clonotype was detected ten times or more. Its antigen remains unidentified. One entry per CDR3 protein results from TCRdb running MiXCR on the reads. The sample carries hundreds of thousands of distinct CDR3 sequences, approximately 30% recorded once. The origin of this receptor is a human donor in good health (CMV status not recorded). Some clones in this sample may be carry-over from other donors' samples. The genes are TRBV12-3 or TRBV12-4 and TRBJ2-7; D unresolved. The material sequenced was cultured CD8+ T cells from PBMCs, taken from culture after CMV antigen stimulation. In DNA, the CDR3 is TGTGCCAGCAGTCTCGCGGATGGTAGGGAGCAGTACTTC. Amino acids: CASSLADGREQYF.